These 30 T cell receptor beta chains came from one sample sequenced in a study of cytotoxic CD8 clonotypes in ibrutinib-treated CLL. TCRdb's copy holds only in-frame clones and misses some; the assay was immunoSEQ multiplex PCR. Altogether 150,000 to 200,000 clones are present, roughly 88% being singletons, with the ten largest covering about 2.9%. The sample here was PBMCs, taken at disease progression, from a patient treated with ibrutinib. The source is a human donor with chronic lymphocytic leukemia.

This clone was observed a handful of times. The CDR3 DNA follows: TGTGCCAGCAGTTTATACGGCAGTAACTATGGCTACACCTTC. This sequence encodes CASSLYGSNYGYTF. The V call is TRBV27, the J call TRBJ1-2; D gene ambiguous. CDR3 length: 14 residues. V was pared by 1 base and J by 1 base, with 7 bases between. Germline V lookup: CDR1 MNHEY, CDR2 SMNVEV (reference sequence).

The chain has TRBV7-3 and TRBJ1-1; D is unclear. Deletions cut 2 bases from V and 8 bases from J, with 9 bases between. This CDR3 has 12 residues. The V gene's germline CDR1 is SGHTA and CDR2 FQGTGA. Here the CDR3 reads CASSLSGGEAFF. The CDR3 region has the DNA TGTGCCAGCAGCTTATCGGGAGGAGAAGCTTTCTTT.

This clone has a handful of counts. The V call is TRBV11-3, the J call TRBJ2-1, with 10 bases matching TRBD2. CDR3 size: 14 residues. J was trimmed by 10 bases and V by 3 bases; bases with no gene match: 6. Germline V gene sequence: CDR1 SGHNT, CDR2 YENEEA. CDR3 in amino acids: CASSFRTSGKEQFF. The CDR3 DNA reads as TGTGCCAGCAGCTTCCGGACTAGCGGAAAGGAGCAGTTCTTC.

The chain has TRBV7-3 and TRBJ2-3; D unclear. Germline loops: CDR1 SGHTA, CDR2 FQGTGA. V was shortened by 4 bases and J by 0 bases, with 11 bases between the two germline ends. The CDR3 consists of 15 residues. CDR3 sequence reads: CASSSDWKSTDTQYF. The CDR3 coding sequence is TGTGCCAGCAGCTCAGACTGGAAAAGCACAGATACGCAGTATTTT.

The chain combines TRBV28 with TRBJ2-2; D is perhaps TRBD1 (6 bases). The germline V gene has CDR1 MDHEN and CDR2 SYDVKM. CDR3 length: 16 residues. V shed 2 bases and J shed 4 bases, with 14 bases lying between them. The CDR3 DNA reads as TGTGCCAGCAGTTTACTAGCCCAGGGGAGCACCGGGGAGCTGTTTTTT. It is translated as CASSLLAQGSTGELFF.

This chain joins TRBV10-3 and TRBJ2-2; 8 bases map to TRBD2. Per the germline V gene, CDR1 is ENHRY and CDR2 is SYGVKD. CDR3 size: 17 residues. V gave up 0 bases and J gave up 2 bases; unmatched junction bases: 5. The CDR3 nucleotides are TGTGCCATCAGTGAGTCATCGGGAGGGGGAAACACCGGGGAGCTGTTTTTT. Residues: CAISESSGGGNTGELFF.

The CDR3 sequence: CASSLDISAGRVRIGEQFF. CDR3 coding DNA: TGTGCCAGCAGCTTAGATATATCGGCGGGACGGGTACGGATAGGTGAGCAGTTCTTC. The rearrangement links TRBV11-2 to TRBJ2-1; perhaps TRBD2 as D (6 bases). Germline CDR1 and CDR2: SGHAT and FQNNGV. V was pared by 0 bases and J by 9 bases, with 27 bases between. The CDR3 totals 19 residues.

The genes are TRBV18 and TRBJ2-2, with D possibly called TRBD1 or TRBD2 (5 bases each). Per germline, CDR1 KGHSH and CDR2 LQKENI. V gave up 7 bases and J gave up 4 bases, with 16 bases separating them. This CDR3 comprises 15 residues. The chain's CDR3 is CASFPGARSTGELFF. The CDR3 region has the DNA TGTGCCAGCTTCCCCGGGGCAAGGAGCACCGGGGAGCTGTTTTTT.

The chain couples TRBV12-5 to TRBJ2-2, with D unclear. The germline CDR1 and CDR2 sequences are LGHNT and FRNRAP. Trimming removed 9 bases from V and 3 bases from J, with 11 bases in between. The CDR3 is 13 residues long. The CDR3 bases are TGTGCTAGCAAATCTTGGGACACCGGGGAGCTGTTTTTT. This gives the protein CASKSWDTGELFF.

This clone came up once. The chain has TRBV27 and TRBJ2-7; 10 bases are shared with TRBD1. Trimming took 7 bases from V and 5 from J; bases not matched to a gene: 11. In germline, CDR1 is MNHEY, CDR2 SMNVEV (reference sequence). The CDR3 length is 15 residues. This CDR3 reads CASTSPGQGINEQYF. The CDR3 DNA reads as TGTGCCAGCACCAGCCCGGGACAGGGGATTAACGAGCAGTACTTC.

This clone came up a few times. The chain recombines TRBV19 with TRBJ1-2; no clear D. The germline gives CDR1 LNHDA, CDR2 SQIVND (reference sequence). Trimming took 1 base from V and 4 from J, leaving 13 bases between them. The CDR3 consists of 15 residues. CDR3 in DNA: TGTGCCAGTAGTATAGGTGGAGCCCCCGTCTATGGCTACACCTTC. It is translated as CASSIGGAPVYGYTF.

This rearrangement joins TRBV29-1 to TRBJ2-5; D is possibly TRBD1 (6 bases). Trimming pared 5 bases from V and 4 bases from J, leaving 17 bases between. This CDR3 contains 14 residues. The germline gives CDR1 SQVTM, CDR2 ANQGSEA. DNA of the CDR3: TGCAGCGTTCTGGGGGCGGTCAGGGTAGAGACCCAGTACTTC. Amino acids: CSVLGAVRVETQYF.

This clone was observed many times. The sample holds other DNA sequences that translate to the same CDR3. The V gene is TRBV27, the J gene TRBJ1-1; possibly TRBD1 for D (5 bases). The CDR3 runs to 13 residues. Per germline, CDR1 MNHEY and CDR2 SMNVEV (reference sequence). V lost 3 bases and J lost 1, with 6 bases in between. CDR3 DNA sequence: TGTGCCAGCAGTTTTGGGGGGAACACTGAAGCTTTCTTT. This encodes CASSFGGNTEAFF.

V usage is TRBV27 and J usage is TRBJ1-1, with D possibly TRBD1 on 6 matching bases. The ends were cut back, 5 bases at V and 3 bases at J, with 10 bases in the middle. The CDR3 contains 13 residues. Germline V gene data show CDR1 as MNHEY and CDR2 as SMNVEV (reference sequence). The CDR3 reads CASSITGYTEAFF. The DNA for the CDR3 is TGTGCCAGCAGTATAACAGGGTACACTGAAGCTTTCTTT.

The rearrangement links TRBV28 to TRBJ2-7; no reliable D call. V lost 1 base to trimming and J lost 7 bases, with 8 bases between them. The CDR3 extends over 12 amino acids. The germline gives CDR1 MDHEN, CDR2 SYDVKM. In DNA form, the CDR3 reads TGTGCCAGCAGTTTATTCCATTGGGAGCAGTACTTC. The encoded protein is CASSLFHWEQYF.

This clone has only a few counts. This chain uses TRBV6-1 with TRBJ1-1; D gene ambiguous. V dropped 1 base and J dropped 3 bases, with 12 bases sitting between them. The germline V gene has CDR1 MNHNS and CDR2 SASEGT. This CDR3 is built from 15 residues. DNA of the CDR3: TGTGCCAGCAGTGAAGTATCCTTCGCGGACACTGAAGCTTTCTTT. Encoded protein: CASSEVSFADTEAFF.

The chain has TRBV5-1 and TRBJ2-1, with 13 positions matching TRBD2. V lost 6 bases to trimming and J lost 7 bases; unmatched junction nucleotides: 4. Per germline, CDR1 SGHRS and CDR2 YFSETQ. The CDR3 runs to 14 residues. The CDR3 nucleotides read TGCGCCAGCATTGGACTAGCGGGAGTTAATGAGCAGTTCTTC. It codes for CASIGLAGVNEQFF.

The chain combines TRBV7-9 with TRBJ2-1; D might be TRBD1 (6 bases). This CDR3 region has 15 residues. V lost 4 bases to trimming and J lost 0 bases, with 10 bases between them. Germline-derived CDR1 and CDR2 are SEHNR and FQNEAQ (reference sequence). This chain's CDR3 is CASSSTGSSYNEQFF. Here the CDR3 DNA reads TGTGCCAGCAGCTCTACAGGGAGCTCCTACAATGAGCAGTTCTTC.

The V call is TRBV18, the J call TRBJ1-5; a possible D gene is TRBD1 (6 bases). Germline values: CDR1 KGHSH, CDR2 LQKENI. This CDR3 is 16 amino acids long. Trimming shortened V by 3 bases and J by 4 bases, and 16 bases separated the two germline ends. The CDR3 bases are TGTGCCAGCTCACCGGACTTGACAGGTCGAAATCAGCCCCAGCATTTT. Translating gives CASSPDLTGRNQPQHF.

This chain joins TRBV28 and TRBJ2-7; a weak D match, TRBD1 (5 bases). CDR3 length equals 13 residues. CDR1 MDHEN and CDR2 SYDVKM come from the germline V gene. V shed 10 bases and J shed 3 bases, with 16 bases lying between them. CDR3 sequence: CAIQRQRNYEQYF. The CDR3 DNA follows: TGTGCCATTCAGAGACAGAGAAACTACGAGCAGTACTTC. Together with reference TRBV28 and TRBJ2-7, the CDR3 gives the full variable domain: DVKVTQSSRYLVKRTGEKVFLECVQDMDHENMFWYRQDPGLGLRLIYFSYDVKMKEKGDIPEGYSVSREKKERFSLILESASTNQTSMYLCAIQRQRNYEQYFGPGTRLTVT.

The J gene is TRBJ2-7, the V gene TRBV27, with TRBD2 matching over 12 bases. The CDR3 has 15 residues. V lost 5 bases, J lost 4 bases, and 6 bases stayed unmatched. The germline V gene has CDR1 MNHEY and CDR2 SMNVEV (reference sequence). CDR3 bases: TGTGCCAGCAGTAAATCTAGCGGGAGGGCTTACGAGCAGTACTTC. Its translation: CASSKSSGRAYEQYF.

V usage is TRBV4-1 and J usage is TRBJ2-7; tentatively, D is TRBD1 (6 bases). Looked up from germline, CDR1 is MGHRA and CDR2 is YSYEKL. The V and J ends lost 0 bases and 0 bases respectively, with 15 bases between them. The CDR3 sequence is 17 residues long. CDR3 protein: CASSQDRQTGSSYEQYF. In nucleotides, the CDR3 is TGCGCCAGCAGCCAAGATCGGCAGACAGGTTCCTCCTACGAGCAGTACTTC.

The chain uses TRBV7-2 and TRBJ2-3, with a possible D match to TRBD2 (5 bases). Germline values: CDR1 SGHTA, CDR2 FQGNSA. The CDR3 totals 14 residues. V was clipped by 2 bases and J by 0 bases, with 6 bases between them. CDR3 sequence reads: CASSLRLSTDTQYF. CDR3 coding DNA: TGTGCCAGCAGCTTAAGACTAAGCACAGATACGCAGTATTTT.

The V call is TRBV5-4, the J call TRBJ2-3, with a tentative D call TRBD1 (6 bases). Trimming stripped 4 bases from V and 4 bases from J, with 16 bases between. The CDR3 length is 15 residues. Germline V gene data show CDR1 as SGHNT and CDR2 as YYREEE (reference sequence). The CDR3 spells CASSPVPSGADTQYF. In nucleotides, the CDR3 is TGTGCCAGCAGCCCCGTTCCGTCAGGGGCAGATACGCAGTATTTT. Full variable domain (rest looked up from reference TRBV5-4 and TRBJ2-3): ETGVTQSPTHLIKTRGQQVTLRCSSQSGHNTVSWYQQALGQGPQFIFQYYREEENGRGNFPPRFSGLQFPNYSSELNVNALELDDSALYLCASSPVPSGADTQYFGPGTRLTVL.

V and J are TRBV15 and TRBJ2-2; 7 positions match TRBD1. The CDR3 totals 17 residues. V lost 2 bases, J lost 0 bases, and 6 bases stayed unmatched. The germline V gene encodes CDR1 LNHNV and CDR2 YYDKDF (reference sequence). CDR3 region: CATSRKTGATNTGELFF. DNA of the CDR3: TGTGCCACCAGCAGAAAAACAGGGGCGACGAACACCGGGGAGCTGTTTTTT.

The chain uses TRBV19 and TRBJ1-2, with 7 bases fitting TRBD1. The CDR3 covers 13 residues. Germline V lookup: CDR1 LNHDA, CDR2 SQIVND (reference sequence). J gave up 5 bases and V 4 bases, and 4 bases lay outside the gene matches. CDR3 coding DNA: TGTGCCAGTAGTACCCCGGACAGGTATGGCTACACCTTC. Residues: CASSTPDRYGYTF.

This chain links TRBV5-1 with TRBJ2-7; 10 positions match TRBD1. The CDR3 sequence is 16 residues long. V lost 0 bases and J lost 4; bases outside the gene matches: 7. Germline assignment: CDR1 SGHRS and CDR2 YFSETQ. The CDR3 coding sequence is TGCGCCAGCAGCTTGGTAGGGACAGGGGCATCTTACGAGCAGTACTTC. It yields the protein CASSLVGTGASYEQYF.

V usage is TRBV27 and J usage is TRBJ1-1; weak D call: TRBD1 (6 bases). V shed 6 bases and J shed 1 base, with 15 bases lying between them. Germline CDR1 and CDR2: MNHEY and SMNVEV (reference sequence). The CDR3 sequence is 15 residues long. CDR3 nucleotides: TGTGCCAGCAGACCTACGGGGGGCAGGAACACTGAAGCTTTCTTT. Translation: CASRPTGGRNTEAFF.

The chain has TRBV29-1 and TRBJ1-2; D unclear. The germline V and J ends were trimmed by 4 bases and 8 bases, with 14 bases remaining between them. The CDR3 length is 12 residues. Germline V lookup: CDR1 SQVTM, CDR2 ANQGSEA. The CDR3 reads CSVVSREGGYTF. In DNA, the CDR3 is TGCAGCGTTGTGAGTAGGGAGGGAGGCTACACCTTC.

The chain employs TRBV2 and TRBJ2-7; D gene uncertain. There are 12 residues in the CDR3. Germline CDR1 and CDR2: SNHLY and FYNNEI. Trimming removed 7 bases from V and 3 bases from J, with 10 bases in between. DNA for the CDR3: TGTGCCAGCACCCCTGGGTTCTACGAGCAGTACTTC. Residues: CASTPGFYEQYF.